These T cell receptor beta chains were read from a single sample in a study of blood T cell repertoires in COVID-19. Sequenced by immunoSEQ multiplex PCR; TCRdb stores in-frame clones only, minus some. Counted here are some 70,000 clones, about nine tenths occurring once; the ten biggest clones make up around 6.7%. Specimen: peripheral blood. These receptors originate from a woman aged 80 or over with active COVID-19. Each CDR3 is given with its conserved first and last residue.

j_gene | v_gene | CDR3aa
TRBJ2-2 | TRBV2 | CASRSGGLYTGELFF
TRBJ2-3 | TRBV7-9 | CASSLTTPGTSGHTDTQYF
TRBJ1-4 | TRBV5-1 | CASSLQGTNEKLFF
TRBJ1-2 | TRBV11-2 | CASSLDWQGAHGYTF
TRBJ2-7 | TRBV29-1 | CSVEGGLATEQYF
TRBJ2-7 | TRBV4-1 | CASSQEIAGAEQYF
TRBJ1-6 | TRBV2 | CASSSTSGFGNSPLHF
TRBJ2-6 | TRBV27 | CASSFGVLSRGANVLTF
TRBJ2-2 | TRBV3-1/TRBV3-2 | CASSQYRGFTGELFF
TRBJ2-3 | TRBV24-1 | CATSEPVTDTQYF
TRBJ2-5 | TRBV6-5 | CASSYSTFNRVETQYF
TRBJ2-7 | TRBV5-4 | CASSLVSGYEQYF
TRBJ2-7 | TRBV3-1/TRBV3-2 | CASSPTPRGSSYEQYF
TRBJ1-2 | TRBV2 | CASTGGQGVSNYGYTF
TRBJ2-1 | TRBV28 | CASMPGGDNEQFF
TRBJ2-7 | TRBV27 | CASSLRSTTIEQYF
TRBJ1-3 | TRBV28 | CASSLAGTGTFSGNTIYF
TRBJ2-6 | TRBV7-6 | CASSYAGSGANVLTF
TRBJ2-7 | TRBV9 | CASSPWDSVYEQYF
TRBJ2-7 | TRBV6-2/TRBV6-3 | CASSTPTTRTSGRLTYEQYF
TRBJ2-7 | TRBV27 | CASSLGTSNEQYF
TRBJ2-7 | TRBV29-1 | CSVETGDREQYF
TRBJ2-7 | TRBV5-1 | CASSLTSGSVEQYF
TRBJ1-2 | TRBV12-5 | CAIRDRYYGYTF
TRBJ1-1 | TRBV21-1 | CASSHRGGITEAFF
TRBJ2-1 | TRBV28 | CASSPPRKGDEQFF